This T cell receptor beta chain was retrieved from a study of blood T cell repertoires in COVID-19. Study-level information: Sites across the United States, Italy and Spain contributed samples from acute and convalescent COVID-19. T cells, B-cell-depleted T cells, or PBMCs provided the cDNA or gDNA that served as material.

The CDR3 spans 13 residues. Germline CDR1 reads KGHSH; CDR2 reads LQKENI. The trim removed 8 bases at V and 5 bases at J, leaving 7 bases unmatched. Study processing details: Reference gene primers were amplified, and this amplification served to estimate nucleated cell counts. Assay used: immunoSEQ multiplex PCR; TCRdb lists only in-frame clones, some missing. The D gene and trimming were derived from the DNA, and the V and J assignments and clone size from that table. The sample shows approximately 170,000 clones, about 85% of them seen only once. The specimen was peripheral blood. The V call is TRBV18, the J call TRBJ2-7, with TRBD1 matching over 9 bases. This clonotype was sampled from a man aged 55 to 69 who had recovered from COVID-19. The CDR3 is CASGLRDRDEQYF. The CDR3 DNA follows: TGTGCCAGCGGACTCCGGGACAGGGACGAGCAGTACTTC.